Listed below are T cell receptor beta chains from one sample, sequenced in a study of T cell repertoires in cytomegalovirus infection. TCRdb reanalysed the reads using MiXCR and keeps one entry per CDR3 protein. This sample has roughly 640,000 distinct CDR3 sequences; 24% occur once, and the top ten carry roughly 8%. Sequencing was performed on CD8+ T cells from PBMCs. The receptors derive from a human donor in good health (CMV status not recorded). Some clones in this sample may be carry-over from other donors' samples. Both conserved end residues are part of each CDR3. The D gene is left open where the match is weak. Where a row states a size, it is once, few, many or the class of an expanded clone; other rows omit it.

clone_size	v_call	j_call	d_call	cdr3_aa	cdr3_nt
many	TRBV25-1	TRBJ2-7	.	CASTVGGALTYEQYF	TGTGCCAGCACGGTTGGGGGGGCCTTAACCTACGAGCAGTACTTC
many	TRBV7-6	TRBJ2-5	.	CASSWGGETQYF	TGTGCCAGCAGCTGGGGCGGAGAGACCCAGTACTTC
few	TRBV4-3	TRBJ1-1	.	CASSPDGANTEAFF	TGCGCCAGCAGCCCCGATGGAGCGAACACTGAAGCTTTCTTT
.	TRBV5-6	TRBJ1-4	.	CASSLTPGATNEKLFF	TGTGCCAGCAGCCTAACGCCGGGGGCAACTAATGAAAAACTGTTTTTT
.	TRBV6-4	TRBJ2-5	TRBD2	CASSAKIAGGLQETQYF	TGTGCCAGCAGTGCTAAGATAGCGGGGGGCCTCCAAGAGACCCAGTACTTC
few	TRBV6-5	TRBJ2-2	TRBD2	CASSYGLAGTTGELFF	TGTGCCAGCAGTTACGGGCTAGCGGGCACCACCGGGGAGCTGTTTTTT
few	TRBV24-1	TRBJ2-1	.	CATSIWLGEQFF	TGTGCCACCAGTATTTGGTTAGGTGAGCAGTTCTTC
many	TRBV20-1	TRBJ2-2	TRBD1	CSARVRGQENTGELFF	TGCAGTGCTAGAGTCCGGGGACAGGAGAACACCGGGGAGCTGTTTTTT
.	TRBV2	TRBJ2-5	TRBD1	CASRGKGAIETQYF	TGTGCCAGCAGGGGTAAGGGGGCGATTGAGACCCAGTACTTC
many	TRBV7-9	TRBJ2-7	.	CASSLEAVHEQYF	TGTGCCAGCAGCTTGGAGGCGGTCCACGAGCAGTACTTC
.	TRBV7-9	TRBJ2-2	.	CASSFFQENTGELFF	TGTGCCAGCAGCTTCTTTCAGGAGAACACCGGGGAGCTGTTTTTT
.	TRBV6-5	TRBJ2-5	TRBD1	CASGKRGLSTGETQYF	TGTGCCAGCGGGAAAAGGGGGCTTTCTACGGGGGAGACCCAGTACTTC
few	TRBV5-5	TRBJ2-3	.	CASRRGADRMYF	TGTGCCAGCCGCCGCGGGGCCGATCGGATGTATTTT
many	TRBV6-5	TRBJ2-1	TRBD2	CASSYASGGLNEQFF	TGTGCCAGCAGTTACGCTAGCGGGGGGCTCAATGAGCAGTTCTTC
few	TRBV19	TRBJ2-7	.	CASSIAGGSYEQYF	TGTGCCAGTAGTATAGCAGGCGGATCCTACGAGCAGTACTTC
once	TRBV28	TRBJ2-5	TRBD1	CASRTRQGAGETQYF	TGTGCCAGCAGGACGCGACAGGGGGCGGGAGAGACCCAGTACTTC
few	TRBV25-1	TRBJ2-3	TRBD2	CASSERTSGGKDTQYF	TGTGCCAGCAGCGAACGGACTAGCGGGGGGAAAGATACGCAGTATTTT
few	TRBV12-3/TRBV12-4	TRBJ1-2	.	CASSHLVADYYTF	TGTGCCAGCAGCCACCTTGTGGCTGATTACTACACCTTC
.	TRBV7-9	TRBJ1-3	.	CASSPSQGLLPGKTIYF	TGTGCCAGCAGCCCCTCCCAGGGCCTGCTCCCTGGAAAAACCATATATTTT
few	TRBV6-6	TRBJ1-5	.	CAPGEREGNQPQHF	TGTGCCCCGGGGGAGAGAGAAGGAAATCAGCCCCAGCATTTT
.	TRBV3-1	TRBJ1-1	.	CASSQDYLGLLNTEAFF	TGTGCCAGCAGCCAAGATTACCTGGGATTATTAAACACTGAAGCTTTCTTT
few	TRBV2	TRBJ2-2	.	CASQEGPNTGELFF	TGTGCCAGCCAAGAGGGGCCGAACACCGGGGAGCTGTTTTTT
many	TRBV7-8	TRBJ2-1	TRBD2	CASRLQGGGLYNEQFF	TGTGCCAGCAGACTCCAAGGCGGGGGGTTGTACAATGAGCAGTTCTTC
.	TRBV6-5	TRBJ2-1	TRBD2	CASSYSGGGSHNEQFF	TGTGCCAGCAGTTACTCCGGCGGGGGGTCCCACAATGAGCAGTTCTTC
.	TRBV5-1	TRBJ1-5	.	CASSLTPTNSNQPQHF	TGCGCCAGCAGCTTGACACCAACGAATAGCAATCAGCCCCAACATTTT
.	TRBV20-1	TRBJ2-7	.	CSARFRNEQYF	TGCAGTGCTAGATTCCGGAACGAGCAGTACTTC
few	TRBV6-2/TRBV6-3	TRBJ1-2	TRBD1	CASSYSTGRTF	TGTGCCAGCAGTTACTCGACAGGGAGGACCTTC
.	TRBV29-1	TRBJ2-1	TRBD2	CSPTSGMEQFF	TGCAGCCCAACTAGCGGAATGGAGCAGTTCTTC
.	TRBV6-5	TRBJ2-5	.	CASSYSDSFILGETQYF	TGTGCCAGCAGTTACTCGGACAGCTTCATCTTGGGGGAGACCCAGTACTTC
few	TRBV2	TRBJ2-3	TRBD2	CATEAGDSTDTQYF	TGTGCCACCGAGGCGGGGGATAGCACAGATACGCAGTATTTT
many	TRBV11-2	TRBJ1-2	.	CASSLGGPVGGYTF	TGTGCCAGCAGCTTAGGGGGACCGGTTGGGGGCTACACCTTC
.	TRBV7-6	TRBJ2-2	TRBD1	CTSSLEPGTGATGELFF	TGTACCAGTAGCTTAGAACCCGGGACAGGGGCGACCGGGGAGCTGTTTTTT
few	TRBV28	TRBJ2-3	TRBD2	CASSWGLAGGLGTDTQYF	TGTGCCAGCAGTTGGGGACTAGCGGGGGGGCTCGGGACAGATACGCAGTATTTT
.	TRBV6-2/TRBV6-3	TRBJ2-5	TRBD2	CASSYSLGGSDQETQYF	TGTGCCAGCAGTTACTCGTTGGGGGGGTCCGACCAAGAGACCCAGTACTTC
.	TRBV7-2	TRBJ2-1	.	CATRSKGNEQFF	TGTGCCACCCGCTCGAAAGGCAATGAGCAGTTCTTC
once	TRBV9	TRBJ1-5	.	CASNEQGMDQPQHF	TGTGCCAGCAACGAACAGGGTATGGATCAGCCCCAGCATTTT
.	TRBV6-2/TRBV6-3	TRBJ2-5	.	CASSLRQDTSYQETQYF	TGTGCCAGCAGTTTGAGACAGGATACGTCGTACCAAGAGACCCAGTACTTC
.	TRBV14	TRBJ2-1	TRBD2	CASSQVAGGPMNEQFF	TGTGCCAGCAGCCAAGTAGCGGGGGGGCCCATGAATGAGCAGTTCTTC
.	TRBV6-6	TRBJ2-5	TRBD1	CASSTVTGLGQETQYF	TGTGCCAGCAGTACCGTGACAGGGTTAGGCCAAGAGACCCAGTACTTC
few	TRBV9	TRBJ1-1	.	CASSVERNEAFF	TGTGCCAGCAGCGTAGAGCGGAATGAAGCTTTCTTT
.	TRBV29-1	TRBJ1-2	.	CSVGGHGYTF	TGCAGCGTTGGTGGGCATGGCTACACCTTC
.	TRBV27	TRBJ2-3	TRBD1	CASSLSPRQGAKETDTQYF	TGTGCCAGCAGTTTATCGCCCCGACAGGGGGCGAAGGAAACAGATACGCAGTATTTT
.	TRBV2	TRBJ2-2	.	CASTRVFGDYTGELFF	TGTGCCAGCACCCGAGTATTTGGTGACTACACCGGGGAGCTGTTTTTT
many	TRBV7-2	TRBJ2-5	.	CASSLNQGIRETQYF	TGTGCCAGCAGCTTAAATCAGGGGATCAGGGAGACCCAGTACTTC
.	TRBV28	TRBJ1-1	TRBD1	CASIPEDREGNTEAFF	TGTGCCAGCATTCCTGAGGACAGGGAGGGAAACACTGAAGCTTTCTTT
few	TRBV29-1	TRBJ1-1	.	CSVHPLGGALSEAFF	TGCAGCGTCCACCCTTTAGGGGGGGCACTCTCTGAAGCTTTCTTT
few	TRBV6-2/TRBV6-3	TRBJ2-3	.	CASQWVSTDTQYF	TGTGCCAGCCAGTGGGTGAGCACAGATACGCAGTATTTT
.	TRBV29-1	TRBJ2-7	.	CSVAGHGSCEQYF	TGCAGCGTTGCGGGACATGGATCCTGCGAGCAGTACTTC
.	TRBV20-1	TRBJ2-1	.	CSGTPAYNEQFF	TGCAGTGGAACGCCGGCCTACAATGAGCAGTTCTTC